The 23 T cell receptor beta chains listed next were all sequenced from one sample in a study of blood T cell repertoires in COVID-19. Produced via immunoSEQ multiplex PCR; TCRdb's table is partial and in-frame only. Of about 310,000 clones listed, roughly 89% were seen once; the top ten hold 3.5% to 4.5%. The sample comprised PBMCs or T cells enriched from blood (not recorded which). The receptor source for this set is a woman younger than 30 with acute COVID-19.

The chain couples TRBV5-4 to TRBJ1-1, with 8 bases that match TRBD1. The CDR3 runs to 15 residues. The V gene end was trimmed by 4 bases and the J gene end by 2 bases; junction bases not matched to a gene: 7. Germline V CDR1 and CDR2: SGHNT, YYREEE (reference sequence). CDR3 DNA sequence: TGTGCCAGCAGCGGCCAACAGGGGGTAAACACTGAAGCTTTCTTT. It yields the protein CASSGQQGVNTEAFF.

J is TRBJ1-1 and V is TRBV5-1; no firm D call. Per germline, CDR1 SGHRS and CDR2 YFSETQ. The CDR3 spans 13 residues. Trimming removed 5 bases from V and 3 bases from J, with 11 bases in between. The CDR3 DNA follows: TGCGCCAGCAGAGGTCAGGAGGACACTGAAGCTTTCTTT. It translates to CASRGQEDTEAFF.

This chain connects TRBV28 to TRBJ2-7; D is possibly TRBD1 (5 bases). The CDR3 sequence is 14 residues long. The V end was cut by 6 bases, the J end by 2 bases, with 14 bases between. Per the germline V gene, CDR1 is MDHEN and CDR2 is SYDVKM. In DNA, the CDR3 is TGTGCCAGCAGCATAGGGGTGGCCCCCTACGAGCAGTACTTC. This gives the protein CASSIGVAPYEQYF.

This clone showed up just once. The V gene is TRBV5-6, the J gene TRBJ1-2; D remains ambiguous. The CDR3 runs to 13 residues. CDR1 and CDR2 from the germline V gene are SGHDT and YYEEEE. V shed 6 bases and J shed 2 bases, with 11 bases lying between them. The CDR3 loop is CASTPLGNYGYTF. The CDR3 nucleotides are TGTGCCAGCACCCCGTTGGGCAACTATGGCTACACCTTC.

This chain uses TRBV30 with TRBJ1-3; D is perhaps TRBD1 (6 bases). Germline values: CDR1 GTSNPN, CDR2 SVGIG (reference sequence). This CDR3 is built from 13 residues. Deletions cut 4 bases from V and 0 bases from J, with 7 bases between. CDR3 loop: CAWTGDSGNTIYF. As DNA, the CDR3 is TGTGCCTGGACAGGGGACTCTGGAAACACCATATATTTT.

This clone showed up just once. The chain combines TRBV11-2 with TRBJ1-2; D perhaps matches TRBD1 (5 bases). Germline V gene data show CDR1 as SGHAT and CDR2 as FQNNGV. The CDR3 is 17 residues long. V dropped 3 bases and J dropped 6 bases, with 23 bases sitting between them. CDR3 bases: TGTGCCAGCAGCTTTCACCTCAGTCAGACAGACTCGCATGGCTACACCTTC. It translates to CASSFHLSQTDSHGYTF.

This sequence joins TRBV5-1 and TRBJ2-5; D is possibly TRBD2 (6 bases). The CDR3 has 14 amino acids. CDR1 and CDR2 from the germline V gene are SGHRS and YFSETQ. V was shortened by 5 bases and J by 1 base, with 12 bases between the two germline ends. Here the CDR3 DNA reads TGCGCCAGCAGAACTGGCGGGGTCCAAGAGACCCAGTACTTC. Its translation: CASRTGGVQETQYF. The variable domain in full, with the rest retrieved from reference TRBV5-1 and TRBJ2-5, is KAGVTQTPRYLIKTRGQQVTLSCSPISGHRSVSWYQQTPGQGLQFLFEYFSETQRNKGNFPGRFSGRQFSNSRSEMNVSTLELGDSALYLCASRTGGVQETQYFGPGTRLLVL.

V and J are TRBV9 and TRBJ2-4; TRBD2 is a possible D gene (5 bases). Germline V lookup: CDR1 SGDLS, CDR2 YYNGEE. V lost 0 bases and J 8 bases, leaving 6 bases between the germline ends. This CDR3 has 12 residues. The CDR3 coding sequence is TGTGCCAGCAGCGTAGCGGAGGACATTCAGTACTTC. This codes for CASSVAEDIQYF.

The chain couples TRBV2 to TRBJ2-2; 10 bases match TRBD2. This CDR3 contains 16 residues. After removal of 4 bases from V and 0 bases from J, the junction contained 2 bases not matched to a gene. Germline V gene lookup returns CDR1 SNHLY and CDR2 FYNNEI. The chain's CDR3 is CASSGTSGPNTGELFF. CDR3 in DNA: TGTGCCAGCAGTGGGACTAGCGGCCCGAACACCGGGGAGCTGTTTTTT.

J is TRBJ2-3 and V is TRBV27; D is possibly TRBD2 (6 bases). Germline-derived CDR1 and CDR2 are MNHEY and SMNVEV (reference sequence). V was cut by 4 bases and J by 1 base, with 15 bases left in between. This CDR3 is 16 amino acids long. The CDR3 sequence: CASSSLLVAGTDTQYF. The CDR3 bases are TGTGCCAGCAGTTCCCTCTTGGTAGCGGGCACAGATACGCAGTATTTT.

This chain connects TRBV28 to TRBJ2-7; TRBD2 is a possible D gene (5 bases). CDR1 is MDHEN and CDR2 is SYDVKM in the germline V gene. V lost 6 bases, J lost 1 base, and 7 bases lay in between. The CDR3 has 12 amino acids. The CDR3 is CASSRDSYEQYF. The CDR3 DNA follows: TGTGCCAGCAGCCGGGATTCCTACGAGCAGTACTTC.

The genes are TRBV7-9 and TRBJ2-3; 8 nucleotides line up with TRBD2. V lost 0 bases and J lost 2; bases outside the gene matches: 1. This CDR3 has 15 amino acids. The germline gives CDR1 SEHNR, CDR2 FQNEAQ (reference sequence). CDR3 in amino acids: CASSLALADTDTQYF. The CDR3 DNA follows: TGTGCCAGCAGCTTAGCACTAGCGGACACAGATACGCAGTATTTT.

The chain recombines TRBV28 with TRBJ2-7; 9 positions agree with TRBD1. Germline V lookup: CDR1 MDHEN, CDR2 SYDVKM. Trimming removed 6 bases from V and 7 bases from J; junction bases left unmatched: 13. The CDR3 totals 15 residues. CDR3 residues: CASSGGGQGAWEQYF. The CDR3 coding sequence is TGTGCCAGCAGCGGAGGGGGACAGGGTGCATGGGAGCAGTACTTC.

V gene TRBV7-6 combines with J gene TRBJ2-1, with a possible D match to TRBD1 (5 bases). Germline V gene data show CDR1 as SGHVS and CDR2 as FNYEAQ. The length of the CDR3 is 13 residues. V lost 5 bases and J lost 7, with 12 bases in between. The CDR3 DNA follows: TGTGCCAGCAGCCAGGGTGGGCGAAATGAGCAGTTCTTC. Protein: CASSQGGRNEQFF.

The V call is TRBV24-1, the J call TRBJ2-1; 7 positions agree with TRBD2. This CDR3 is 19 amino acids long. Germline V gene data show CDR1 as KGHDR and CDR2 as SFDVKD. Trimming removed 5 bases from V and 0 bases from J; junction bases left unmatched: 15. The CDR3 here is CATSATLADLSSSYNEQFF. The CDR3 bases are TGTGCCACCAGTGCGACCCTAGCGGACCTTTCGAGCTCCTACAATGAGCAGTTCTTC.

The chain has TRBV13 and TRBJ1-4; the D is unclear. The CDR3 has 14 amino acids. Per germline, CDR1 PRHDT and CDR2 FYEKMQ (reference sequence). V was trimmed by 2 bases and J by 3 bases, leaving 7 bases between them. CDR3 DNA sequence: TGTGCCAGCAGCTTACGGGAACCTAATGAAAAACTGTTTTTT. Translation: CASSLREPNEKLFF.

V and J are TRBV6-1 and TRBJ2-7; D is undetermined. CDR3 length equals 13 residues. Looked up from germline, CDR1 is MNHNS and CDR2 is SASEGT. Trimming took 10 bases from V and 0 from J, leaving 13 bases between them. Written as DNA, the CDR3 is TGTGCCACCAGACTCTATAGCTCCTACGAGCAGTACTTC. As protein: CATRLYSSYEQYF.

This clone appeared once. This chain joins TRBV20-1 and TRBJ1-2; D is ambiguous. This CDR3 is built from 13 residues. Germline V CDR1 and CDR2: DFQATT, SNEGSKA (reference sequence). Trimming pared 3 bases from V and 4 bases from J, leaving 12 bases between. The DNA of the CDR3 is TGCAGTGCTAGTTCGCAGAACCTCTATGGCTACACCTTC. As protein: CSASSQNLYGYTF.

This chain joins TRBV6-6 and TRBJ2-4; tentative D call: TRBD1 (6 bases). CDR3 length: 16 amino acids. Deletions cut 6 bases from V and 6 bases from J, with 21 bases between. The germline gives CDR1 MNHNY, CDR2 SVGAGI (reference sequence). The CDR3 protein is CASSSTGQGGRNIQYF. In DNA, the CDR3 is TGTGCCAGCAGCTCAACCGGTCAAGGGGGTAGAAACATTCAGTACTTC.

The chain recombines TRBV5-1 with TRBJ1-6; D is uncertain. V was pared by 2 bases and J by 13 bases, with 16 bases between. CDR3 size: 14 residues. Germline V gives CDR1 SGHRS, CDR2 YFSETQ. In nucleotides, the CDR3 is TGCGCCAGCAGCTTAAATCGGCTACGGGATCCCCTCCACTTT. The encoded protein is CASSLNRLRDPLHF. Full variable domain (remainder filled in from reference TRBV5-1 and TRBJ1-6): KAGVTQTPRYLIKTRGQQVTLSCSPISGHRSVSWYQQTPGQGLQFLFEYFSETQRNKGNFPGRFSGRQFSNSRSEMNVSTLELGDSALYLCASSLNRLRDPLHFGNGTRLTVT.

The chain combines TRBV7-9 with TRBJ1-2; D might be TRBD1 (5 bases). Per the germline V gene, CDR1 is SEHNR and CDR2 is FQNEAQ (reference sequence). CDR3 length: 13 amino acids. V lost 2 bases and J 6 bases, leaving 10 bases between the germline ends. The CDR3 DNA is TGTGCCAGCAGCTTAAACAGGTGGGATGGCTACACCTTC. Its translation: CASSLNRWDGYTF.

V is TRBV5-1 and J is TRBJ2-1, with 7 bases identical to TRBD2. In germline, CDR1 is SGHRS, CDR2 YFSETQ. V shed 1 base, J shed 4 bases, and the junction held 5 bases outside the gene matches. This CDR3 region has 15 residues. CDR3 residues: CASSLMSGAYNEQFF. Written as DNA, the CDR3 is TGCGCCAGCAGCTTGATGAGCGGGGCTTACAATGAGCAGTTCTTC. Using reference TRBV5-1 and TRBJ2-1 for the parts outside the CDR3, the full variable domain is KAGVTQTPRYLIKTRGQQVTLSCSPISGHRSVSWYQQTPGQGLQFLFEYFSETQRNKGNFPGRFSGRQFSNSRSEMNVSTLELGDSALYLCASSLMSGAYNEQFFGPGTRLTVL.

This clone was seen a single time. The chain is built from TRBV9 and TRBJ2-1; TRBD2 matches at 8 bases. The ends lost 0 bases at V and 5 bases at J; junction bases unmatched: 4. CDR3 length equals 15 residues. The germline CDR1 and CDR2 sequences are SGDLS and YYNGEE. The CDR3: CASSVGSSGDNEQFF. The DNA for the CDR3 is TGTGCCAGCAGCGTAGGGAGTAGCGGGGACAATGAGCAGTTCTTC.